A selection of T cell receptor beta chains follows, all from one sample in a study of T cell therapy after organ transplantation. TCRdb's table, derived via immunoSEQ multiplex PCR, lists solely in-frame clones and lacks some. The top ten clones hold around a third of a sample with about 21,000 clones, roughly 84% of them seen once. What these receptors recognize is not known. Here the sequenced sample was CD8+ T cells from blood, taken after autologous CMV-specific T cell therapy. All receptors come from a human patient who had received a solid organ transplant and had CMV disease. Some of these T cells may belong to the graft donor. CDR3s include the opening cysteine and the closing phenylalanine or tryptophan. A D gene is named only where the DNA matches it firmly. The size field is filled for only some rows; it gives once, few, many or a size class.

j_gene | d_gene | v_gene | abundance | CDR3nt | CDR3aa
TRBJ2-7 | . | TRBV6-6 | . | TGTGCCAGCAGTTACACGGCGACTTCCTACGAGCAGTACTTC | CASSYTATSYEQYF
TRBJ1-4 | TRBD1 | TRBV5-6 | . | TGTGCCAGCACCATAGGGACAGGGGATGAAAAACTGTTTTTT | CASTIGTGDEKLFF
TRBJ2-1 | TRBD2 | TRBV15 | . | TGTGCCACCAGCAGAGTAGCGGGAATACCCTCCTACAATGAGCAGTTCTTC | CATSRVAGIPSYNEQFF
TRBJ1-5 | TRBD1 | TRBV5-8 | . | TGTGCCAGCAGCTCTGACAGGGGACATCAGCCCCAGCATTTT | CASSSDRGHQPQHF
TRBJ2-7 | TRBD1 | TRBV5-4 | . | TGTGCCAGCAGCGGGACAGGAAAACTCTACGAGCAGTACTTC | CASSGTGKLYEQYF
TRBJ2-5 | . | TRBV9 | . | TGTGCCAGCAGCGTAGAAGGGGGAGGGGAGACCCAGTACTTC | CASSVEGGGETQYF
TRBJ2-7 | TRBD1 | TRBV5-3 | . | TGTGCCAGCAGCCTAGGGCAGGGGGCGAGGGAGCAGTACTTC | CASSLGQGAREQYF
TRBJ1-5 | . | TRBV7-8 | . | TGTGCCAGCACCGAGGACGGGAATCAGCCCCAGCATTTT | CASTEDGNQPQHF
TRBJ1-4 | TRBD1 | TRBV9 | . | TGTGCCAGCAGCCTGACCGGGACAGGGGGTGAAAAACTGTTTTTT | CASSLTGTGGEKLFF
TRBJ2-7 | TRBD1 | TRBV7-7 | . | TGTGCCAGCAGCTTAGACAGGGGGAGCTCCTACGAGCAGTACTTC | CASSLDRGSSYEQYF
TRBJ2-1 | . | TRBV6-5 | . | TGTGCCAGCAGTTACCGGGGTTACAATGAGCAGTTCTTC | CASSYRGYNEQFF
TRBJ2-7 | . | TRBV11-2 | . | TGTGCCAGCAGCTCCTCGCCCAGTACGGTTTACGAGCAGTACTTC | CASSSSPSTVYEQYF
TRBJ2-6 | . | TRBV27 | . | TGTGCCAGCACCCTTCTCGCCTCTGGGGCCAACGTCCTGACTTTC | CASTLLASGANVLTF
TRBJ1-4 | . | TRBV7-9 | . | TGTGCCAGCAGCTTAGGGGACGAAAAACTGTTTTTT | CASSLGDEKLFF
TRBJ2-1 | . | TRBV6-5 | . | TGTGCCAGCAGCCTAAAGGGAGGCTCCTACAATGAGCAGTTCTTC | CASSLKGGSYNEQFF
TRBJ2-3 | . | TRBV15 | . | TGTGCCACCAGCAGAGCTATAGGCCCGGATACGCAGTATTTT | CATSRAIGPDTQYF
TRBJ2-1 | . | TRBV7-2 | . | TGTGCCAGCAGCGCCCTAGATGGCCACAATGAGCAGTTCTTC | CASSALDGHNEQFF
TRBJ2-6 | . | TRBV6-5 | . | TGTGCCAGCGGAACTGGGGCCAACGTCCTGACTTTC | CASGTGANVLTF
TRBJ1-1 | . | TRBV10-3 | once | TGTGCCATCAGTGAGGGTCAGCACATGAACACTGAAGCTTTCTTT | CAISEGQHMNTEAFF
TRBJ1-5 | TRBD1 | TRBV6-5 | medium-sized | TGTGCCAGCAGCAATACAGGGGGTAATCAGCCCCAGCATTTT | CASSNTGGNQPQHF
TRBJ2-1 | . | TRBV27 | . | TGTGCCAGCAGTCCCCCTTTAAGAGTCTACAATGAGCAGTTCTTC | CASSPPLRVYNEQFF
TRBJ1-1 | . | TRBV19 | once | TGTGCCAGTAGCACAGGGAACACTGAAGCTTTCTTT | CASSTGNTEAFF
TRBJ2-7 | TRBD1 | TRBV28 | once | TGTGCCAGCAGACTGACAGGGGCCGACTCCTACGAGCAGTACTTC | CASRLTGADSYEQYF
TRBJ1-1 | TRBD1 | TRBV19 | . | TGTGCCACCTTACAGGGGGGCACTGAAGCTTTCTTT | CATLQGGTEAFF
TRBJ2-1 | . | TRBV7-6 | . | TGTGCCAGCAGCTCAGGGGGGAATGAGCAGTTCTTC | CASSSGGNEQFF